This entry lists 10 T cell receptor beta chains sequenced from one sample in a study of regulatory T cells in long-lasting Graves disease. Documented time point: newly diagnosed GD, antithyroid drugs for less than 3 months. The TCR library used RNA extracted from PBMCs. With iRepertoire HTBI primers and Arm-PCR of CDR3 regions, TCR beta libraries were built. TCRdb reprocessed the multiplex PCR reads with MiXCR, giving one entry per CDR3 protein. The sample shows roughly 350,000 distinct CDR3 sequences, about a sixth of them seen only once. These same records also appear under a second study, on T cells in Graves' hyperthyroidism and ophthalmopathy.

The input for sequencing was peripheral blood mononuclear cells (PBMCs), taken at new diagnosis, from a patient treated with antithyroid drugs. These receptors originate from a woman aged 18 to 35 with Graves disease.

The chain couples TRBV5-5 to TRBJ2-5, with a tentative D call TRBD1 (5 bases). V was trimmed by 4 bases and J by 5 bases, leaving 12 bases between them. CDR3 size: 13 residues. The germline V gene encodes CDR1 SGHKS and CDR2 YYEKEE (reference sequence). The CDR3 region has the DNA TGTGCCAGCAGCCCCAGGGTAGGGGAGACCCAGTACTTC. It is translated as CASSPRVGETQYF.

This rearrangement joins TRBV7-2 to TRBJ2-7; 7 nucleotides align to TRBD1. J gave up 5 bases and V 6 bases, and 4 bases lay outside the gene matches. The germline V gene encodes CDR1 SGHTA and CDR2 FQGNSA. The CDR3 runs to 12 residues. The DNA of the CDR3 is TGTGCCAGCAGACCAACAGGGGACGAGCAGTACTTC. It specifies CASRPTGDEQYF.

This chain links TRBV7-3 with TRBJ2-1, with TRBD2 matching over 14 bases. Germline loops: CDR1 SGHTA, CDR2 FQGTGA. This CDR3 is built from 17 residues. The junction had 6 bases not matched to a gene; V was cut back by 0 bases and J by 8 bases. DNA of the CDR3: TGTGCCAGCAGCTTAACTGGACTAGCGGGAGGAAGGTATGAGCAGTTCTTC. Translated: CASSLTGLAGGRYEQFF.

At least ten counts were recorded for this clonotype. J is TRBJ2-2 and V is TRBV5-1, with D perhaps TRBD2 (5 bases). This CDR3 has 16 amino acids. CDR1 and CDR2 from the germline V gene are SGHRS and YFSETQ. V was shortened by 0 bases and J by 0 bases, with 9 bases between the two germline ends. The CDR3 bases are TGCGCCAGCAGCTTGGGGCTAGCTACGAACACCGGGGAGCTGTTTTTT. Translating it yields CASSLGLATNTGELFF.

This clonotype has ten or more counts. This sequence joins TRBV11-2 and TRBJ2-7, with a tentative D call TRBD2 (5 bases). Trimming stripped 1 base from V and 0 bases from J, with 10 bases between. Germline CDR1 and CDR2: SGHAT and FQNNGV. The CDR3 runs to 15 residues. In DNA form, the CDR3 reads TGTGCCAGCAGCTTAGCCCCGGACTCCTCCTACGAGCAGTACTTC. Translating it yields CASSLAPDSSYEQYF.

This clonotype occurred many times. CDR3 coding DNA: TGTGCCAGCAGCTTATCCCTTACTAGCGGGGGTTATAGCACAGATACGCAGTATTTT. As protein: CASSLSLTSGGYSTDTQYF. The chain has TRBV7-8 and TRBJ2-3, with 11 bases identical to TRBD2. This CDR3 has 19 amino acids. V lost 2 bases and J lost 0; bases outside the gene matches: 10. Germline V gene data show CDR1 as SGHVS and CDR2 as FQNEAQ.

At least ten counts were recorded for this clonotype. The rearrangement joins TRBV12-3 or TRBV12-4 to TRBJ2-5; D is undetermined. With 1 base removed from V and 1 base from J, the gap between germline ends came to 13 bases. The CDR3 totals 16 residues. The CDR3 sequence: CASSLDQRHLQETQYF. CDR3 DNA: TGTGCCAGCAGTTTAGACCAGCGCCACCTCCAAGAGACCCAGTACTTC.

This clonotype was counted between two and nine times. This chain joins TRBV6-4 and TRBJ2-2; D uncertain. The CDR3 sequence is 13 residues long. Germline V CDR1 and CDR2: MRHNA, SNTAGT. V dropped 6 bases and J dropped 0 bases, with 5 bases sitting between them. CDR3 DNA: TGTGCCAGCAGCACCACGAACACCGGGGAGCTGTTTTTT. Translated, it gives CASSTTNTGELFF.

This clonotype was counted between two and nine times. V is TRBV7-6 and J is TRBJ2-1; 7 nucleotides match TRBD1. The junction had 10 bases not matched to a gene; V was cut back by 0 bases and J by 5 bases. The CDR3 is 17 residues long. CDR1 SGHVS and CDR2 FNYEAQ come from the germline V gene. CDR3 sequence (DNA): TGTGCCAGCAGCTTAGCGGCATGGGGGACAGTACACAATGAGCAGTTCTTC. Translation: CASSLAAWGTVHNEQFF.

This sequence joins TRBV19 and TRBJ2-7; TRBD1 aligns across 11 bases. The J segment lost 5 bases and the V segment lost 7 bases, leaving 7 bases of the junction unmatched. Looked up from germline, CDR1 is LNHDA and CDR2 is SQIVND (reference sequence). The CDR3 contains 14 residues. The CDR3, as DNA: TGTGCCAGTAACGGACAGGGGGCATTCCACGAGCAGTACTTC. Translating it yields CASNGQGAFHEQYF.